The entry below describes one TCR beta chain. The antigen is not known. This sample is part of a study of cytomegalovirus exposure and HLA in healthy donors. Whole-study findings and limits: Diagnosis of cytomegalovirus status made by the classifier reportedly showed high specificity and sensitivity. Sequencing depth roughly uniform across donors was assumed in presence/absence analyses. What a later analysis showed was that several of the most significant clusters appeared linked to common viral pathogens.

The PCR ran on 60 Vbeta and 13 Jbeta primers. Measured with immunoSEQ multiplex PCR; TCRdb has only the in-frame clones, and not every one. The sample has about 180,000 clones, about 68% seen once. CDR1 is MDHEN and CDR2 is SYDVKM in the germline V gene. The V segment lost 3 bases and the J segment 6 bases; nucleotides outside the gene matches: 4. This CDR3 comprises 13 residues. The specimen sequenced was PBMCs. The chain uses TRBV28 and TRBJ2-7; 8 nucleotides line up with TRBD1. This clonotype originated in a female donor in good health and CMV-seronegative. CDR3 loop: CASSFPDRGEQYF. The CDR3 DNA reads as TGTGCCAGCAGTTTTCCCGACAGGGGCGAGCAGTACTTC.